Described below is a single T cell receptor beta chain sequence and its context. The antigen is unknown. Losses at the gene ends were 3 bases for V and 4 bases for J; bases not matched to a gene: 4. The CDR3 is made up of 16 amino acids. CDR1 and CDR2 (germline): LNHNV, YYDKDF (reference sequence). This record belongs to a study of T cell repertoires in cytomegalovirus infection. Overall study: Researchers turned to recently identified HLA-C-restricted CMV epitopes as well as well-studied HLA-B-restricted ones. Matching HLA type, along with CMV infection, was indicated by public TCR beta signatures.

Study results and limitations: Clonotypes of TCR beta that were HLA-C-restricted and CMV-specific dominated the ex vivo response. Identification of carriers of CMV plus the relevant HLA was performed using cumulative public TCR beta family frequency.

MiXCR, run by TCRdb on the reads, gives a single entry per CDR3 protein. Of roughly 70,000 distinct CDR3 sequences detected, roughly 20% appear once; the ten largest clones hold roughly 63%. The V call is TRBV15, the J call TRBJ2-3; the match to TRBD2 covers 13 bases. Here the sequenced sample was CD8+ T cells from cultured PBMCs, taken from culture after CMV antigen stimulation. This sequence was found in a human donor in good health (CMV status not recorded). Some clones in this sample may be carry-over from other donors' samples. CDR3 coding DNA: TGTGCCACCAGCAGGACTAGCGGGGGGCCGGCAGATACGCAGTATTTT. Amino acid sequence: CATSRTSGGPADTQYF.